This note documents a single T cell receptor beta chain sequence. This entry comes from a study of control samples from healthy donors and cancer patients. TCRdb keeps only in-frame clones here, not all; method: immunoSEQ multiplex PCR. The sample shows about 120,000 clones, about 89% of them seen only once. Sequenced material: blood. The receptor's source is a woman aged 18-29 years in good health.

The CDR3 nucleotides are TGTGCCAGCAGCCCAAGGACGGGAAGAGAGACCCAGTACTTC. Translating it yields CASSPRTGRETQYF. The chain couples TRBV7-2 to TRBJ2-5; D possibly corresponds to TRBD2 (5 bases). Trimming cost V 5 bases and J 4 bases, with 14 bases left between them. The CDR3 is made up of 14 amino acids. Germline V lookup: CDR1 SGHTA, CDR2 FQGNSA.